The subject of this entry is one T cell receptor (beta chain). Its antigen remains undetermined. Within one base of it there is no much larger clone, and no base qualities were kept. This sample is part of a study of T cells in Graves' hyperthyroidism and ophthalmopathy (dated 2019 in TCRdb). For context, the study as a whole: Peripheral blood samples were taken at the time of initial diagnosis, prior to any treatment. To identify distinguishing TCR V-J signatures, a discovery cohort of 100 or so patients was used, comprising 43 with Graves' ophthalmopathy and 57 with stable Graves' hyperthyroidism. Prospective prediction of ophthalmopathy was tested in an independent validation cohort consisting of under 20 hyperthyroidism patients and around 16 patients who later progressed to ophthalmopathy. The 100 discovery patients were divided at random into training and test sets in a 7:3 ratio. In addition, the study compared T-cell repertoires in thyroid tissue and in blood from six Graves' hyperthyroidism patients. Once sampling was done, hyperthyroidism patients were given methimazole at a starting dose of 30 mg daily, whereas ophthalmopathy patients were given high-dose intravenous methylprednisolone. According to the paper, TCR Vbeta CDR3 sequencing was carried out on roughly 130 peripheral blood samples, which came from about 45 ophthalmopathy, approximately 78 hyperthyroidism and approximately 17 progressor patients.

Beyond this particular receptor, the publication reports: In validation, the model predicted progression to ophthalmopathy a median of about 6.5 months before onset, with about 64% sensitivity and about 72% specificity. Blood samples also contained most of the expanded thyroid clonotypes (frequency above 0.001), which suggests that blood repertoires may reflect thyroid immune responses. No statistical method was used to fix the sample size in advance, and group allocation was not hidden from the investigators. A model built on a 13 V-J signature distinguished ophthalmopathy from stable hyperthyroidism, reaching about 88% sensitivity and about 81% specificity in cross-validation and 80%/75% in testing.

TCR beta CDR3 regions were amplified from RNA transcripts. For the first round of RT-PCR on the TCR CDR3, the HTBI primer set was used together with the Qiagen OneStep RT-PCR kit. Libraries were constructed in a second round of multiplex PCR, after which size selection and purification were carried out. The libraries were sequenced on an Illumina HiSeq2000 using paired-end 100 bp reads. On the authors' methods: Raw data were processed with SOAPnuke, discarding reads with adapters, uncalled bases, mean Phred below 15, or no exact constant-primer or identifier match. High-quality paired reads were merged using COPE v1.2.5, and each unique nucleotide sequence was defined as a clonotype. Clonotypes were aligned to IMGT TRBV, TRBD and TRBJ reference segments using MiTCR v1.1. Only V-J combinations with frequency above 0.0001, covering about 99% of repertoires, were analysed. A TCS score was defined as the ratio of F50 (clonal expansion) to E x V (chaos), with BLOSUM62-based TCRdist applied between CDR3 peptides within each V-J. Welch's t-statistics and random forest reduced 500 to 550 V-J features to 10 to 15, which were used in a naive Bayes classifier (R e1071). TCRdb reprocessing: public reads trimmed at Q25 with fastp, clones called with MiXCR, in-frame beta chains kept. All rows with the same CDR3 protein become a single entry with the most common DNA and genes. Here the V and J calls rest on TCRdb's processing, not on the authors' analysis. The sample data list 300,000 to 450,000 distinct CDR3 sequences, and around a quarter of these were observed just once. Clones ranked in the top ten supply 70% to 75% of the sample.

A patient counted as having stable Graves' hyperthyroidism if no progression to ophthalmopathy occurred over 18 months of follow-up. Hyperthyroidism patients were newly diagnosed, with disease duration under 2 months, and aged 18 to 65 years. Exclusion was applied to patients with uncontrolled infections, other autoimmune diseases, pregnancy or lactation. Clinical symptoms, serum thyroxine and TRAb, thyroid ultrasound, and orbital computed tomography formed the basis for the diagnoses. PBMCs were isolated from 10 ml of fresh peripheral blood by Ficoll-Paque density gradient centrifugation. Total RNA was extracted with Trizol reagent, and quality was checked on an Agilent 2100 Bioanalyzer. CDR1 and CDR2 were assigned from the germline V gene as SNHLY and FYNNEI. Trimming removed 6 bases from V and 0 bases from J, leaving 18 bases between the germline ends. There are 16 amino acids in the CDR3, from cysteine to phenylalanine inclusive. Only CDR3 DNA remains: 48 bases, in frame from the first base.

The source is a man aged 45-65 years with Graves' hyperthyroidism. The source material was blood. The V and J segments used are TRBV2 and TRBJ2-7; the D gene is perhaps TRBD2, from 6 matching bases. The bases read TGTGCCAGCAGCGTGGGACCCGGGGGTAGCTCCTACGAGCAGTACTTC. Its protein is CASSVGPGGSSYEQYF.